This entry describes one T cell receptor beta chain. Profiled with immunoSEQ multiplex PCR; TCRdb holds only in-frame clones, not every one. The sample has 1,300 to 1,500 clones, roughly 85% seen once. Trimming pared 0 bases from V and 1 base from J, leaving 12 bases between. The germline gives CDR1 SQVTM, CDR2 ANQGSEA. This CDR3 is 15 amino acids long. The sample belongs to a study of tumor-infiltrating lymphocytes in localized non-small cell lung cancer. Across the study: Patients included smokers and never-smokers with various histologies, some sampled after neoadjuvant chemotherapy. Each patient gave resected tumor and non-adjacent uninvolved lung tissue.

This sequence originates from a human donor with non-small cell lung cancer. Sequenced sample: lung tumor tissue. The V gene is TRBV29-1, the J gene TRBJ1-1; D is possibly TRBD1 (5 bases). The CDR3, as DNA: TGCAGCGTTGAAGATCCCAGGGACCCGAACACTGAAGCTTTCTTT. Protein product: CSVEDPRDPNTEAFF.